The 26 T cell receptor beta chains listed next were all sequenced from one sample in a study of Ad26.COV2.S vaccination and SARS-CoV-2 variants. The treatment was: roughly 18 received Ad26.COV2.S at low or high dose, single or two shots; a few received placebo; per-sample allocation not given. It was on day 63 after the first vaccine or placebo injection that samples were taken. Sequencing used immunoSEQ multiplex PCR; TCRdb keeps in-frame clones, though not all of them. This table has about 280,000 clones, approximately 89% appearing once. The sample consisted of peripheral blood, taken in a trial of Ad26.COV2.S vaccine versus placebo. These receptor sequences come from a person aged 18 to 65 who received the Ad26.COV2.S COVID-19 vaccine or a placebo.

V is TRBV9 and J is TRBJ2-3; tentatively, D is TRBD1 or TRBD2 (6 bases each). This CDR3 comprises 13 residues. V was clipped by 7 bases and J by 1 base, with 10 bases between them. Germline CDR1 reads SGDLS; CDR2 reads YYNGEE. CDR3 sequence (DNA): TGTGCCAGCGGGGGCGGGGGCACAGATACGCAGTATTTT. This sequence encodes CASGGGGTDTQYF.

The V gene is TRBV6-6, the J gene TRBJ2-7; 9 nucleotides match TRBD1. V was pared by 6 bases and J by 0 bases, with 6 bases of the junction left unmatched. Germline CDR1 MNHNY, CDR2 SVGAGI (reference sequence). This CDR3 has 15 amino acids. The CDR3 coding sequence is TGTGCCAGCAGGCCAGGGACAGGGAGCTCCTACGAGCAGTACTTC. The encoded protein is CASRPGTGSSYEQYF.

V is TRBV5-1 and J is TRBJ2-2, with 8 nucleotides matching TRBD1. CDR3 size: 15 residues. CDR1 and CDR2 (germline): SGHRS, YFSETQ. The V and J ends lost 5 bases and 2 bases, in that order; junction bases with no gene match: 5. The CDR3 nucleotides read TGCGCCAGCAGAGATGGGACAGGAAACACCGGGGAGCTGTTTTTT. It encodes CASRDGTGNTGELFF.

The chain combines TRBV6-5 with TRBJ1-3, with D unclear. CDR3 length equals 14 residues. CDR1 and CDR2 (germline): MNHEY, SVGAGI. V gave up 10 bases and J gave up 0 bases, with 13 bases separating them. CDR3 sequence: CATKTPNSGNTIYF. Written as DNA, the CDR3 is TGTGCCACCAAGACTCCTAACTCTGGAAACACCATATATTTT.

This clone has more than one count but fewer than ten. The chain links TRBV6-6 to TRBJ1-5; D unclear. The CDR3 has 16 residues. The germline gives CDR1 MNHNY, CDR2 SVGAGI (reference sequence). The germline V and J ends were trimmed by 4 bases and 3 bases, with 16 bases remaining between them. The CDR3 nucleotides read TGTGCCAGCAGTTCCGCGGATCCTGCGGCCAATCAGCCCCAGCATTTT. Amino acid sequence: CASSSADPAANQPQHF.

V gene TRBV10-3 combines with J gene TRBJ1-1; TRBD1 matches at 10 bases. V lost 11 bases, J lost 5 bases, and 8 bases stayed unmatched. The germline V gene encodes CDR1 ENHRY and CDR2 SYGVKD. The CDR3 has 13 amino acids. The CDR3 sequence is CALGTGESTEAFF. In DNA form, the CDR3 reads TGTGCCCTAGGGACAGGGGAATCTACTGAAGCTTTCTTT.

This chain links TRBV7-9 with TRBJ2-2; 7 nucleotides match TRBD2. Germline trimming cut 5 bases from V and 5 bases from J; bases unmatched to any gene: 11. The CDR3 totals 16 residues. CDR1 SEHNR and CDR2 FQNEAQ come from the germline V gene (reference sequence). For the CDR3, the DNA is TGTGCCAGCAGCCCCGGGGGGTCAGTTAGTACCGGGGAGCTGTTTTTT. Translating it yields CASSPGGSVSTGELFF.

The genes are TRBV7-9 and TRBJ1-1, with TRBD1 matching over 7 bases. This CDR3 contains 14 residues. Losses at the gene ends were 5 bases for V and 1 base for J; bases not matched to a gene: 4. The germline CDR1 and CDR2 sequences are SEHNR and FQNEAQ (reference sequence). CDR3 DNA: TGTGCCAGCAGCCAACGGACAGGGAACACTGAAGCTTTCTTT. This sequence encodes CASSQRTGNTEAFF. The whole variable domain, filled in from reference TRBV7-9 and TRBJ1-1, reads DTGVSQNPRHKITKRGQNVTFRCDPISEHNRLYWYRQTLGQGPEFLTYFQNEAQLEKSRLLSDRFSAERPKGSFSTLEIQRTEQGDSAMYLCASSQRTGNTEAFFGQGTRLTVV.

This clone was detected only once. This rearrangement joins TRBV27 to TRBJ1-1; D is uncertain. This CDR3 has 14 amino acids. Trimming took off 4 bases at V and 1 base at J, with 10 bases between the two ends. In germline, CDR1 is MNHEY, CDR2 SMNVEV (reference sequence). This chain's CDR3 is CASSSSARNTEAFF. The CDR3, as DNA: TGTGCCAGCAGTTCGAGTGCGAGGAACACTGAAGCTTTCTTT.

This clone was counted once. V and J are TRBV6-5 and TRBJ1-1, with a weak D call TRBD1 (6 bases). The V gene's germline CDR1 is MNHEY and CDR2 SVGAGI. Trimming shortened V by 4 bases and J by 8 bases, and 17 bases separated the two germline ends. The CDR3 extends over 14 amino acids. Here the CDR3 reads CASSSSPAGVEAFF. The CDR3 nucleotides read TGTGCCAGCAGTTCCTCCCCGGCAGGGGTGGAAGCTTTCTTT.

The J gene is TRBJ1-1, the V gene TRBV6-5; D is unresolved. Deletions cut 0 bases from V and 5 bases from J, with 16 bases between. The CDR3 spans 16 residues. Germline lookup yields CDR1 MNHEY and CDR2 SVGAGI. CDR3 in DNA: TGTGCCAGCAGTTACTCGAGCACAGTCGGAAGGACTGAAGCTTTCTTT. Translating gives CASSYSSTVGRTEAFF.

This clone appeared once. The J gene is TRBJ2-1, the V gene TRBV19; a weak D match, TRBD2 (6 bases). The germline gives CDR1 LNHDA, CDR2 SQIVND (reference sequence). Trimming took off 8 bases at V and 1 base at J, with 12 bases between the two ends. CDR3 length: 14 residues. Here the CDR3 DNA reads TGTGCCAGTCGCGGGACGGCTTCCTACAATGAGCAGTTCTTC. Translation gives CASRGTASYNEQFF.

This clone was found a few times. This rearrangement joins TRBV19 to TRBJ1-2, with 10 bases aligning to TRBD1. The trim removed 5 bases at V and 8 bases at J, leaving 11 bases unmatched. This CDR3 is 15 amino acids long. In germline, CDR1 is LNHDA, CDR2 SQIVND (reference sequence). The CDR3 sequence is CASSPTGGGSGGYTF. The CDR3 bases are TGTGCCAGTAGTCCGACAGGGGGCGGTTCGGGAGGCTACACCTTC.

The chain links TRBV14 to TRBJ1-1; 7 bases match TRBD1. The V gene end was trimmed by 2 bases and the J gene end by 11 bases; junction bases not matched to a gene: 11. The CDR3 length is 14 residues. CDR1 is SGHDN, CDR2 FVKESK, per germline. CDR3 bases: TGTGCCAGCAGCCAACTCCCGACAGGGAGTGACGCTTTCTTT. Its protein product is CASSQLPTGSDAFF.

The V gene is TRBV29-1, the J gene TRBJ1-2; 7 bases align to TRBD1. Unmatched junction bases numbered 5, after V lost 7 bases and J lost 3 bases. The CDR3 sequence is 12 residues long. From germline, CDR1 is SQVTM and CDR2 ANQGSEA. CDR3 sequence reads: CSADTGDYGYTF. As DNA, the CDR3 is TGCAGCGCAGACACAGGGGACTATGGCTACACCTTC. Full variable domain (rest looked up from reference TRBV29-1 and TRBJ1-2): SAVISQKPSRDICQRGTSLTIQCQVDSQVTMMFWYRQQPGQSLTLIATANQGSEATYESGFVIDKFPISRPNLTFSTLTVSNMSPEDSSIYLCSADTGDYGYTFGSGTRLTVV.

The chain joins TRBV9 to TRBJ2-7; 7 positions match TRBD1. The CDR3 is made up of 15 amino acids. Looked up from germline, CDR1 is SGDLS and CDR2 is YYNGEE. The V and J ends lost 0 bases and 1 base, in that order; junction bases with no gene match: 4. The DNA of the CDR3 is TGTGCCAGCAGCGTAGATACAGGGGCATCCTACGAGCAGTACTTC. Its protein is CASSVDTGASYEQYF.

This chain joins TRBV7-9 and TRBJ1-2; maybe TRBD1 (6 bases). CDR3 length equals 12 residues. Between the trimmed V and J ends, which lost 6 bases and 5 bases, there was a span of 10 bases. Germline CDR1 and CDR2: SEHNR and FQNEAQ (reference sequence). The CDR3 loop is CASRGGEYGYTF. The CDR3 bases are TGTGCCAGCAGGGGGGGCGAATATGGCTACACCTTC.

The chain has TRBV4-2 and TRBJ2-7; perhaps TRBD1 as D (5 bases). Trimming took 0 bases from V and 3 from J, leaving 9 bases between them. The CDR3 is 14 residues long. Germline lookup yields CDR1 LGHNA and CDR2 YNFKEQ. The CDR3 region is CASSQERQFYEQYF. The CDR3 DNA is TGTGCCAGCAGCCAAGAGCGACAGTTCTACGAGCAGTACTTC.

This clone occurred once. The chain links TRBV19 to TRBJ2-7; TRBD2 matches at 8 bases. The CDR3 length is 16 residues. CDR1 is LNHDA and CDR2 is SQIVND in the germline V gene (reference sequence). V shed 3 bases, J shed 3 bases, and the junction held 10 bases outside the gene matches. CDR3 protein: CASSIGAAGVGYEQYF. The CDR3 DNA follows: TGTGCCAGTAGTATCGGGGCAGCGGGAGTGGGCTACGAGCAGTACTTC.

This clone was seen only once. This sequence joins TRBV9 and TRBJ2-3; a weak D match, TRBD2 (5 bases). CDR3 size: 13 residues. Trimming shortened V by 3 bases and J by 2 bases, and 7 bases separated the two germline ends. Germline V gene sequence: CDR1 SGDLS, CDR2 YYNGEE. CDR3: CASSATITDTQYF. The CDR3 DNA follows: TGTGCCAGCAGCGCGACTATCACAGATACGCAGTATTTT.

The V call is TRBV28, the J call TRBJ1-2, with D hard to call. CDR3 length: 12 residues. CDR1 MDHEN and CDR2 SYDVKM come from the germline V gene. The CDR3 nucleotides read TGTGTCTCGGCAGAATCTAACTATGGCTACACCTTC. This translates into CVSAESNYGYTF.

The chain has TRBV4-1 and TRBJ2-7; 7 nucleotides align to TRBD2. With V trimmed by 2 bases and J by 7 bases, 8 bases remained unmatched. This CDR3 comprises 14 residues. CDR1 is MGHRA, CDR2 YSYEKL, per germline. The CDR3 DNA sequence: TGCGCCAGCAGCCAAATCGTGCTAGCGGAAGAGCAGTACTTC. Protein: CASSQIVLAEEQYF.

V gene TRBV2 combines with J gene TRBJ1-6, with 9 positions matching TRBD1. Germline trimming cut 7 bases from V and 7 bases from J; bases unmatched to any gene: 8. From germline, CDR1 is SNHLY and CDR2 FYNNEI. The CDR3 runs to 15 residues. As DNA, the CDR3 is TGTGCCAGCATCATGACGGACAGGGGCAATTCACCCCTCCACTTT. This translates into CASIMTDRGNSPLHF.

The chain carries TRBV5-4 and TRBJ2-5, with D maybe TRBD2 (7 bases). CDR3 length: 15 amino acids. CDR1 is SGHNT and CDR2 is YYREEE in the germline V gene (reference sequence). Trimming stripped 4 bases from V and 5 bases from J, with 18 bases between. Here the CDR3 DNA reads TGTGCCAGCAGCACGGGGGGCCTGTCGCGGGAGACCCAGTACTTC. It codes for CASSTGGLSRETQYF.

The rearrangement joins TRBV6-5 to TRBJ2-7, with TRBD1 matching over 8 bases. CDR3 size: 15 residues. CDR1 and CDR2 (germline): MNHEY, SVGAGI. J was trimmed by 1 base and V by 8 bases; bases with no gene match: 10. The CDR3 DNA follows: TGTGCCAGCGACGGAGGCCAGGGGGCTTCCTACGAGCAGTACTTC. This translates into CASDGGQGASYEQYF.

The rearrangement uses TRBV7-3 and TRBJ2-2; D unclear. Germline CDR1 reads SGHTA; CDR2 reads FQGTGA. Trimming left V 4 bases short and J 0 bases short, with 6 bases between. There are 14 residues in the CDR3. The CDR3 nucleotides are TGTGCCAGCAGCTCGGGCCCGAACACCGGGGAGCTGTTTTTT. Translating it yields CASSSGPNTGELFF.